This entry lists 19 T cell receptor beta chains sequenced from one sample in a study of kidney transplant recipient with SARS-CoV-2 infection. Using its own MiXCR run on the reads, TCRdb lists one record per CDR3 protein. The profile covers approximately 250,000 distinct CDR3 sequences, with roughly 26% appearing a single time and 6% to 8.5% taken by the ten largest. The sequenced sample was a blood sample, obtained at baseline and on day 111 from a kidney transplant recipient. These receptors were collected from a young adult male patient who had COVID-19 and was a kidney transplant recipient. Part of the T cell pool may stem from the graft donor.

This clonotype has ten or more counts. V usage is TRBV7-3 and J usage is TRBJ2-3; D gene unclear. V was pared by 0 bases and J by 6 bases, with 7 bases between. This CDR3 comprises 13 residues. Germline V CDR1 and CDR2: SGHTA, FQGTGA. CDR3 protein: CASSLTASDTQYF. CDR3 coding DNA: TGTGCCAGCAGCTTAACTGCGTCTGATACGCAGTATTTT.

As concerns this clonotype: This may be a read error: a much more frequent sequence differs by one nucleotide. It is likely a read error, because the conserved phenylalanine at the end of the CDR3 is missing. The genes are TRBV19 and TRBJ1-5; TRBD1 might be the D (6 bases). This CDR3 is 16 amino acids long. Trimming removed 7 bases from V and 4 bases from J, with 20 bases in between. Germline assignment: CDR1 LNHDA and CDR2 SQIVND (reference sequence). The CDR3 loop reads CASNRLLDSINQPQHL. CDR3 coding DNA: TGTGCCAGTAACAGACTTCTGGACAGCATTAATCAGCCCCAGCATCTT.

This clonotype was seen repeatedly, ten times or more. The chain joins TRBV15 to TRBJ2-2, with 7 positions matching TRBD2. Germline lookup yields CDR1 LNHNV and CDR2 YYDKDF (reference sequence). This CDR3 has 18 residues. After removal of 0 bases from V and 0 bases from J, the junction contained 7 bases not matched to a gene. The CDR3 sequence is CATSRDRSGTTNTGELFF. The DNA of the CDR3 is TGTGCCACCAGCAGAGATCGTTCTGGGACTACGAACACCGGGGAGCTGTTTTTT.

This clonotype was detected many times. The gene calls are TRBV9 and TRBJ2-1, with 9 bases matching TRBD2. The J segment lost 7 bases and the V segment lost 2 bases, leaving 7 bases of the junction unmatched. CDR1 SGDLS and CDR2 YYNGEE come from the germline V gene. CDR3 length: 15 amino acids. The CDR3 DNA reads TGTGCCAGCAGCGTTGCGGGAGGGTCGGGGAATGAGCAGTTCTTC. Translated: CASSVAGGSGNEQFF.

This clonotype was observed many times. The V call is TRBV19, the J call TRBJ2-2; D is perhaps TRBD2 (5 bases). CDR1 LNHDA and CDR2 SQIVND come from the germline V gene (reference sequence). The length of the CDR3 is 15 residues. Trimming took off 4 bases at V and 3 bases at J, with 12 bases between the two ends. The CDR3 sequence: CASSTWRQDTGELFF. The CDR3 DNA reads TGTGCCAGTAGTACCTGGAGGCAGGACACCGGGGAGCTGTTTTTT.

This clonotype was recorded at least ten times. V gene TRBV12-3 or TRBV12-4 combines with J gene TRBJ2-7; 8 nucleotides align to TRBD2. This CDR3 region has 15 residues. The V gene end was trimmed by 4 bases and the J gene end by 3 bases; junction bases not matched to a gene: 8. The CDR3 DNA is TGTGCCAGCAGTTCGCATAGCGGGGCCGACTACGAGCAGTACTTC. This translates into CASSSHSGADYEQYF.

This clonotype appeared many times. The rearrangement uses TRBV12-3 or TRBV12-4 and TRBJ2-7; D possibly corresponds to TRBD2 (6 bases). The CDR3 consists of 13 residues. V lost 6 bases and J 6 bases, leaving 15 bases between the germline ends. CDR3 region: CASRLAPSAEQYF. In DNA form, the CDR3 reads TGTGCCAGCAGACTAGCCCCATCAGCCGAGCAGTACTTC.

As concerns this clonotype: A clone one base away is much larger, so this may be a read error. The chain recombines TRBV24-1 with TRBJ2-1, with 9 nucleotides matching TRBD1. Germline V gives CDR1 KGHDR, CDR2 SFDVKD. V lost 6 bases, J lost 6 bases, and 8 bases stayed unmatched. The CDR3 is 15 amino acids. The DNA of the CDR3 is TGTGCCACCAGTCACCGGGACAGGGCGTGCAATGAGCAGTTCTTC. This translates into CATSHRDRACNEQFF.

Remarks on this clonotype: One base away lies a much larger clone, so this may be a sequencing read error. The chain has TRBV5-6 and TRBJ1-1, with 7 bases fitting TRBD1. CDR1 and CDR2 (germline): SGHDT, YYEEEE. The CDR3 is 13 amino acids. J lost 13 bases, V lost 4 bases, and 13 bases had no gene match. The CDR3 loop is CASSQRDSVGDFF. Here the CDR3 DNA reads TGTGCCAGCAGCCAAAGGGACAGCGTTGGGGATTTCTTT.

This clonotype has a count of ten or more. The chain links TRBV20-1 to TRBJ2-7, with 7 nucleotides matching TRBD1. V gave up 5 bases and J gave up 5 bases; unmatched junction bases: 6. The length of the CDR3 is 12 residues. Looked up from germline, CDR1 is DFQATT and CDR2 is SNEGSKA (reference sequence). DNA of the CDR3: TGCAGTGCTCCCGACAGGGTCGACGAGCAGTACTTC. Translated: CSAPDRVDEQYF.

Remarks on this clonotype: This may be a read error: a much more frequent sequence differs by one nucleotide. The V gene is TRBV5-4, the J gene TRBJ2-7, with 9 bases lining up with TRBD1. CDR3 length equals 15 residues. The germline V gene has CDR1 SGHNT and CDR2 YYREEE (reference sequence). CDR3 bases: TGTGTCAGCAGCTTGGCCGGGACAGGGCCCTACGAGCAGTACTTC. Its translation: CVSSLAGTGPYEQYF.

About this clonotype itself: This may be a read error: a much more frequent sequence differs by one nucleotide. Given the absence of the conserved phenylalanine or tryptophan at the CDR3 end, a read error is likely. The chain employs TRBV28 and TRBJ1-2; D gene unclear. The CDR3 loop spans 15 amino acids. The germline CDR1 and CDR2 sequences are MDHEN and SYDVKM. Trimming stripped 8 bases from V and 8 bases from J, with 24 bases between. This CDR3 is CASSVYDRVTRGYTI. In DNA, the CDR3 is TGTGCCAGCTCAGTTTATGATAGGGTCACGCGGGGCTACACCATC.

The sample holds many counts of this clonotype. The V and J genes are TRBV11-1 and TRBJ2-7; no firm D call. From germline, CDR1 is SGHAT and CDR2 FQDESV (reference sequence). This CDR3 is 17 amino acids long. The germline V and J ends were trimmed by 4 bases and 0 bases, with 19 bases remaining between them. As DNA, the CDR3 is TGTGCCAGCAGCTCCCGTATCGTCGCCGTAAGCTCCTACGAGCAGTACTTC. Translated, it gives CASSSRIVAVSSYEQYF. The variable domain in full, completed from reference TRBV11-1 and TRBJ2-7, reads EAEVAQSPRYKITEKSQAVAFWCDPISGHATLYWYRQILGQGPELLVQFQDESVVDDSQLPKDRFSAERLKGVDSTLKIQPAELGDSAMYLCASSSRIVAVSSYEQYFGPGTRLTVT.

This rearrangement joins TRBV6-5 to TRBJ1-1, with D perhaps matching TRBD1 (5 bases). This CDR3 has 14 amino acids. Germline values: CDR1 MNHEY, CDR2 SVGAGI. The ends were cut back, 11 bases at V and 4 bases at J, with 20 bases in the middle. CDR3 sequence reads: CAGAAGRSGTEAFF. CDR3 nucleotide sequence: TGTGCCGGCGCAGCAGGGCGGAGTGGCACTGAAGCTTTCTTT.

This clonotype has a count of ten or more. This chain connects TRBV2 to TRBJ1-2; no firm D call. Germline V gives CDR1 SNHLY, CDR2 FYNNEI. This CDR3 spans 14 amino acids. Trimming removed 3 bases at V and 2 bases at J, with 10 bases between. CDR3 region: CASSEVVSNYGYTF. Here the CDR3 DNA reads TGTGCCAGCAGTGAGGTAGTGTCCAACTATGGCTACACCTTC.

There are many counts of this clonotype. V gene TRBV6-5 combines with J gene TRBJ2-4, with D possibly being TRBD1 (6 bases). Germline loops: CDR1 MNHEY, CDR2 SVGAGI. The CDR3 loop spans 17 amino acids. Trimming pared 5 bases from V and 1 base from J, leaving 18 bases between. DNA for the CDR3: TGTGCCAGCAGTCTACCGAACAGGGCGGAGGCCAAAAACATTCAGTACTTC. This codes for CASSLPNRAEAKNIQYF.

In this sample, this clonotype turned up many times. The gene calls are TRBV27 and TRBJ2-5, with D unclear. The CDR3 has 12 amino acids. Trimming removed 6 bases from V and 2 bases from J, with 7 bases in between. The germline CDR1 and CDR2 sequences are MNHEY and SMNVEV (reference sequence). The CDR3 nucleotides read TGTGCCAGCAGCGATAAACAAGAGACCCAGTACTTC. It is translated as CASSDKQETQYF.

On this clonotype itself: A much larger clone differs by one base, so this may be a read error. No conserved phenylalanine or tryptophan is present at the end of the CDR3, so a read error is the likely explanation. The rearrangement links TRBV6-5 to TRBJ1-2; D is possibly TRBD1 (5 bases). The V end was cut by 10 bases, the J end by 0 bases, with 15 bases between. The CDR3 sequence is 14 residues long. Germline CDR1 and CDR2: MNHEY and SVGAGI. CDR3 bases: TGTGCCACTCGGGACCTGAACCCTAACTATGGCTACACCCTC. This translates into CATRDLNPNYGYTL.

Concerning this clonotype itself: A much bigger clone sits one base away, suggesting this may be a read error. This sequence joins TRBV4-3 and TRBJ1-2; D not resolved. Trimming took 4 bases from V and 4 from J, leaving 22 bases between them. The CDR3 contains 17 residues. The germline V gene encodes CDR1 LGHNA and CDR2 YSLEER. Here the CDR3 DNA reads TGCGCCAGCAGCCCAAGTAAAGGACGTCGAAAGGCCTATGGCTACACCTTC. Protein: CASSPSKGRRKAYGYTF.